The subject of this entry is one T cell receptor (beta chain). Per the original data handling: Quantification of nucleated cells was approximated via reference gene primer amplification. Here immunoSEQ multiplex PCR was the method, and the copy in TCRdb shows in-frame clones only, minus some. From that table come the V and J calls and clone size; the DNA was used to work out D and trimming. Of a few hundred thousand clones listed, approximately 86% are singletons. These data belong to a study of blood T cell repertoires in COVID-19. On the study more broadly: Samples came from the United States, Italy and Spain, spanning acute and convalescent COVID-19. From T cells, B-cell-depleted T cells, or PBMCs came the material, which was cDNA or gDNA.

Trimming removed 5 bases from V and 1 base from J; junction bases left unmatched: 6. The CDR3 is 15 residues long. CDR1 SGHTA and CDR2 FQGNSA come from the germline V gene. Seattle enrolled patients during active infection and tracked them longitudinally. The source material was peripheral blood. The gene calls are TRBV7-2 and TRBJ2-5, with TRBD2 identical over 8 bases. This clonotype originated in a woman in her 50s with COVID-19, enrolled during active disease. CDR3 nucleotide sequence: TGTGCCAGCAGCGTAGGCGGGGGGAGCCAAGAGACCCAGTACTTC. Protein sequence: CASSVGGGSQETQYF. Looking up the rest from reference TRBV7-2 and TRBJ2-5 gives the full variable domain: GAGVSQSPSNKVTEKGKDVELRCDPISGHTALYWYRQSLGQGLEFLIYFQGNSAPDKSGLPSDRFSAERTGGSVSTLTIQRTQQEDSAVYLCASSVGGGSQETQYFGPGTRLLVL.